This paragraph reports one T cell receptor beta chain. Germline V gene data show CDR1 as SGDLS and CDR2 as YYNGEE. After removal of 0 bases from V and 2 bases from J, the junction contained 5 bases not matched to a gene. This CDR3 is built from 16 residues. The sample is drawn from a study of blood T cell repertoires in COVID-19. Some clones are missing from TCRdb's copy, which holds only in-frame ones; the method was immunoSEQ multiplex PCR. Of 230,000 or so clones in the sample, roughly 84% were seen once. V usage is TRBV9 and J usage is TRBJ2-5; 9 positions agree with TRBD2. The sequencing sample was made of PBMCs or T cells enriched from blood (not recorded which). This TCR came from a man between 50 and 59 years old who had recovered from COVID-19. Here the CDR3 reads CASSVGVSGGQETQYF. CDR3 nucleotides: TGTGCCAGCAGCGTAGGGGTTAGCGGGGGACAAGAGACCCAGTACTTC.